The 21 T cell receptor beta chains below come from one sample, sequenced in a study of PD-1 blockade in classical Hodgkin lymphoma. Every patient had relapsed following autologous stem cell transplantation, and cohorts differed in brentuximab vedotin exposure. Data came from immunoSEQ multiplex PCR; TCRdb stores just in-frame clones and leaves some out. The sample includes about 18,000 clones, around 85% of them seen just once. Sequences were derived from peripheral blood mononuclear cells (PBMCs), sampled at baseline. The receptors derive from a human donor with classical Hodgkin lymphoma.

The chain employs TRBV18 and TRBJ2-1; 9 bases match TRBD2. The CDR3 contains 15 residues. Germline values: CDR1 KGHSH, CDR2 LQKENI. After removal of 6 bases from V and 6 bases from J, the junction contained 9 bases not matched to a gene. Here the CDR3 DNA reads TGTGCCAGCTCCCCCGTTAGCGGGAGTACCAATGAGCAGTTCTTC. It codes for CASSPVSGSTNEQFF.

In this sample, this clone turned up a few times. The chain combines TRBV30 with TRBJ1-1, with unresolved D. The germline V gene encodes CDR1 GTSNPN and CDR2 SVGIG (reference sequence). V gave up 0 bases and J gave up 5 bases, with 4 bases separating them. The CDR3 is made up of 11 amino acids. The CDR3 sequence: CAWSVSTEAFF. CDR3 in DNA: TGTGCCTGGAGTGTCTCTACTGAAGCTTTCTTT.

The chain uses TRBV5-1 and TRBJ1-1; D is unresolved. The V gene's germline CDR1 is SGHRS and CDR2 YFSETQ. Trimming stripped 0 bases from V and 4 bases from J, with 4 bases between. The CDR3 consists of 12 residues. The CDR3 DNA reads as TGCGCCAGCAGCTTGGCCGCCACTGAAGCTTTCTTT. Protein: CASSLAATEAFF.

The chain couples TRBV9 to TRBJ2-5; 7 bases line up with TRBD1. The CDR3 is made up of 13 amino acids. The V and J ends lost 2 bases and 2 bases, in that order; junction bases with no gene match: 0. The germline V gene encodes CDR1 SGDLS and CDR2 YYNGEE. The DNA for the CDR3 is TGTGCCAGCAGCGTGACAGGGCAAGAGACCCAGTACTTC. It codes for CASSVTGQETQYF.

The rearrangement uses TRBV14 and TRBJ2-1, with 11 bases fitting TRBD2. The J segment lost 7 bases and the V segment lost 3 bases, leaving 11 bases of the junction unmatched. Per germline, CDR1 SGHDN and CDR2 FVKESK. The CDR3 is made up of 17 amino acids. The CDR3 nucleotides are TGTGCCAGCAGCCACCAGGCCACTAGCGGGGGATTAAATGAGCAGTTCTTC. This sequence encodes CASSHQATSGGLNEQFF. Variable domain in full (rest from reference TRBV14 and TRBJ2-1): EAGVTQFPSHSVIEKGQTVTLRCDPISGHDNLYWYRRVMGKEIKFLLHFVKESKQDESGMPNNRFLAERTGGTYSTLKVQPAELEDSGVYFCASSHQATSGGLNEQFFGPGTRLTVL.

This chain connects TRBV10-1 to TRBJ2-1, with D unresolved. V shed 4 bases and J shed 4 bases, with 8 bases lying between them. Looked up from germline, CDR1 is WNHNN and CDR2 is SYGVQD (reference sequence). The CDR3 is 13 amino acids. The CDR3: CASSVAGYNEQFF. CDR3 coding DNA: TGCGCCAGCAGTGTTGCTGGGTACAATGAGCAGTTCTTC.

This clone appeared once. This rearrangement joins TRBV5-1 to TRBJ2-2, with unresolved D. Germline V lookup: CDR1 SGHRS, CDR2 YFSETQ. The ends were cut back, 0 bases at V and 2 bases at J, with 8 bases in the middle. CDR3 length: 15 amino acids. CDR3 in amino acids: CASSLDHSNTGELFF. CDR3 in DNA: TGCGCCAGCAGCTTGGACCACAGTAACACCGGGGAGCTGTTTTTT.

The chain joins TRBV9 to TRBJ2-3; 10 positions match TRBD2. In germline, CDR1 is SGDLS, CDR2 YYNGEE. After removal of 2 bases from V and 6 bases from J, the junction contained 9 bases not matched to a gene. CDR3 length: 16 amino acids. Here the CDR3 DNA reads TGTGCCAGCAGCGTCCTCAGCGGGGGGGCCTTTGATACGCAGTATTTT. Translated, it gives CASSVLSGGAFDTQYF.

This clone was counted a single time. The rearrangement links TRBV19 to TRBJ2-1, with D possibly being TRBD2 (5 bases). The germline V gene has CDR1 LNHDA and CDR2 SQIVND (reference sequence). The V and J ends lost 5 bases and 7 bases respectively, with 18 bases between them. The CDR3 loop spans 15 amino acids. The CDR3 DNA sequence: TGTGCCAGTAGTGTAGTTCAAGCGGTTGGGAATGAGCAGTTCTTC. Residues: CASSVVQAVGNEQFF.

The chain uses TRBV18 and TRBJ2-1, with 15 bases that match TRBD2. The CDR3 extends over 20 amino acids. V dropped 2 bases and J dropped 6; count of bases not matched to a gene: 14. Germline V gene lookup returns CDR1 KGHSH and CDR2 LQKENI. CDR3 sequence: CASSPTVGTSGRQGGNEQFF. Here the CDR3 DNA reads TGTGCCAGCTCACCAACAGTTGGGACTAGCGGGAGGCAAGGGGGCAATGAGCAGTTCTTC.

This chain joins TRBV6-1 and TRBJ1-2, with 9 bases lining up with TRBD1. Germline V lookup: CDR1 MNHNS, CDR2 SASEGT. With V trimmed by 4 bases and J by 7 bases, 4 bases remained unmatched. The CDR3 is 13 residues long. CDR3 residues: CASSVQGAGGYTF. DNA for the CDR3: TGTGCCAGCAGTGTACAGGGGGCCGGTGGCTACACCTTC.

This chain uses TRBV5-4 with TRBJ2-3, with unresolved D. The CDR3 contains 17 residues. V was clipped by 4 bases and J by 2 bases, with 20 bases between them. Germline V CDR1 and CDR2: SGHNT, YYREEE (reference sequence). CDR3 sequence: CASSSWVGGSDTDTQYF. The CDR3, as DNA: TGTGCCAGCAGCAGTTGGGTCGGCGGCTCCGACACAGATACGCAGTATTTT. Full variable domain (missing parts from reference TRBV5-4 and TRBJ2-3): ETGVTQSPTHLIKTRGQQVTLRCSSQSGHNTVSWYQQALGQGPQFIFQYYREEENGRGNFPPRFSGLQFPNYSSELNVNALELDDSALYLCASSSWVGGSDTDTQYFGPGTRLTVL.

There are a few counts of this clone. This chain joins TRBV7-9 and TRBJ1-5, with 9 bases fitting TRBD1. This CDR3 is built from 14 residues. V shed 5 bases, J shed 5 bases, and the junction held 4 bases outside the gene matches. CDR1 and CDR2 (germline): SEHNR, FQNEAQ (reference sequence). This CDR3 reads CASSDRDRDQPQHF. The CDR3 DNA follows: TGTGCCAGCAGCGACCGGGACAGGGATCAGCCCCAGCATTTT.

This clone has only a few counts. The genes are TRBV6-1 and TRBJ1-5; unclear D gene. The V end lost 8 bases, the J end lost 2 bases, and 16 bases lay between the germline ends. This CDR3 is built from 15 residues. CDR1 MNHNS and CDR2 SASEGT come from the germline V gene. Here the CDR3 reads CASETGNWGNQPQHF. The CDR3 region has the DNA TGTGCCAGCGAGACGGGGAACTGGGGCAATCAGCCCCAGCATTTT.

The CDR3 region is CASSTGQSYEQYF. CDR3 in DNA: TGTGCCAGCAGTACGGGACAGTCCTACGAGCAGTACTTC. This sequence joins TRBV11-2 and TRBJ2-7; 7 bases align to TRBD1. Per germline, CDR1 SGHAT and CDR2 FQNNGV. V gave up 6 bases and J gave up 1 base; unmatched junction bases: 3. The CDR3 extends over 13 amino acids. Based on the CDR3 plus reference TRBV11-2 and TRBJ2-7, the full variable domain is EAGVAQSPRYKIIEKRQSVAFWCNPISGHATLYWYQQILGQGPKLLIQFQNNGVVDDSQLPKDRFSAERLKGVDSTLKIQPAKLEDSAVYLCASSTGQSYEQYFGPGTRLTVT.

CDR3 DNA sequence: TGCGCCAGCAGCTTGTCGGGACAGGGGAAAGAGACCCAGTACTTC. Translation: CASSLSGQGKETQYF. The chain carries TRBV5-1 and TRBJ2-5, with 10 bases aligning to TRBD1. The CDR3 extends over 15 amino acids. Germline V gene data show CDR1 as SGHRS and CDR2 as YFSETQ. V lost 1 base to trimming and J lost 3 bases; unmatched junction nucleotides: 3.

The V and J genes are TRBV28 and TRBJ1-2; D gene uncertain. Trimming stripped 5 bases from V and 1 base from J, with 17 bases between. The CDR3 extends over 16 amino acids. CDR1 and CDR2 from the germline V gene are MDHEN and SYDVKM. The CDR3 DNA follows: TGTGCCAGCAGTGTATCTGGACGGTTCTTTAACTATGGCTACACCTTC. Translation: CASSVSGRFFNYGYTF.

This chain uses TRBV27 with TRBJ1-5; D gene uncertain. The CDR3 has 13 amino acids. Germline assignment: CDR1 MNHEY and CDR2 SMNVEV (reference sequence). Between the trimmed V and J ends, which lost 7 bases and 2 bases, there was a span of 9 bases. The CDR3 bases are TGTGCCAGCAAGCGTCAGGGCAATCAGCCCCAGCATTTT. It translates to CASKRQGNQPQHF.

The chain employs TRBV7-9 and TRBJ1-3, with D tentatively TRBD1 (5 bases). This CDR3 contains 19 residues. V shed 2 bases and J shed 0 bases, with 20 bases lying between them. Germline V gene sequence: CDR1 SEHNR, CDR2 FQNEAQ (reference sequence). CDR3 in DNA: TGTGCCAGCAGCTTACCGGAGAAGGAAGACAGCTTCTCTGGAAACACCATATATTTT. It yields the protein CASSLPEKEDSFSGNTIYF.

This clone was seen more than once but under ten times. This chain uses TRBV19 with TRBJ2-7; weak D call: TRBD2 (5 bases). The germline CDR1 and CDR2 sequences are LNHDA and SQIVND (reference sequence). V dropped 1 base and J dropped 5 bases, with 9 bases sitting between them. The CDR3 extends over 13 amino acids. This CDR3 reads CASSIGGGDEQYF. CDR3 nucleotide sequence: TGTGCCAGTAGTATAGGAGGAGGTGACGAGCAGTACTTC.

The CDR3 loop is CASSPSSSGELFF. The CDR3 nucleotides read TGTGCCAGCAGCCCCTCCAGTTCCGGGGAGCTGTTTTTT. The rearrangement joins TRBV7-8 to TRBJ2-2, with D uncertain. Germline V lookup: CDR1 SGHVS, CDR2 FQNEAQ. Between the trimmed V and J ends, which lost 5 bases and 6 bases, there was a span of 10 bases. The CDR3 loop spans 13 amino acids. The full variable domain, in which reference TRBV7-8 and TRBJ2-2 provide the parts outside the CDR3, is GAGVSQSPRYKVAKRGQDVALRCDPISGHVSLFWYQQALGQGPEFLTYFQNEAQLDKSGLPSDRFFAERPEGSVSTLKIQRTQQEDSAVYLCASSPSSSGELFFGEGSRLTVL.